Shown below are 31 T cell receptor beta chains from a single sample sequenced in a study of blood T cell repertoires in COVID-19. Produced via immunoSEQ multiplex PCR; TCRdb's table is partial and in-frame only. Among 260,000 or so clones, around four fifths were seen once, and the ten largest hold approximately 4.5%. The sequencing input was peripheral blood. The source is a woman aged 65 to 85 with acute or convalescent COVID-19.

In DNA form, the CDR3 reads TGTGCCAGCAGTTACTCAATCAGGGACTATGGCTACACCTTC. Its protein product is CASSYSIRDYGYTF. The chain uses TRBV6-5 and TRBJ1-2; weak D call: TRBD1 (5 bases). The V gene lost 0 bases and the J gene lost 3 bases, with 8 bases spanning the gap. CDR3 length equals 14 residues. Germline CDR1 MNHEY, CDR2 SVGAGI.

The rearrangement joins TRBV9 to TRBJ2-5; 8 positions agree with TRBD1. The CDR3 is 14 residues long. After removal of 3 bases from V and 5 bases from J, the junction contained 6 bases not matched to a gene. Germline CDR1 SGDLS, CDR2 YYNGEE. CDR3 DNA: TGTGCCAGCAGCGCCCAAAGACAGGGGGAGACCCAGTACTTC. Amino acids: CASSAQRQGETQYF.

This chain links TRBV6-2 or TRBV6-3 with TRBJ1-1; D uncertain. Germline assignment: CDR1 MNHEY and CDR2 SVGEGT. CDR3 length equals 13 residues. Trimming removed 4 bases at V and 5 bases at J, with 11 bases between. This CDR3 is CASSSAARTEAFF. The CDR3 nucleotides are TGTGCCAGCAGTTCCGCGGCCCGTACTGAAGCTTTCTTT.

V is TRBV19 and J is TRBJ1-4, with 7 bases fitting TRBD1. Germline CDR1 is LNHDA and CDR2 is SQIVND (reference sequence). CDR3 length: 16 residues. With V trimmed by 6 bases and J by 0 bases, 7 bases remained unmatched. This CDR3 is CASRNRGYTTNEKLFF. The CDR3 region has the DNA TGTGCCAGTAGAAACAGGGGATATACAACTAATGAAAAACTGTTTTTT.

J is TRBJ1-1 and V is TRBV9; 8 nucleotides match TRBD1. Germline V CDR1 and CDR2: SGDLS, YYNGEE. J was trimmed by 5 bases and V by 2 bases; bases with no gene match: 5. The CDR3 length is 14 residues. Here the CDR3 DNA reads TGTGCCAGCAGCGTTGGACAGGGCTCTACTGAAGCTTTCTTT. It yields the protein CASSVGQGSTEAFF.

The V gene is TRBV18, the J gene TRBJ2-2; the D gene is possibly TRBD2 (5 bases). V lost 3 bases, J lost 4 bases, and 15 bases lay in between. The length of the CDR3 is 16 residues. The germline CDR1 and CDR2 sequences are KGHSH and LQKENI. For the CDR3, the DNA is TGTGCCAGCTCACCTCGGGATAGGATATCCACCGGGGAGCTGTTTTTT. Its translation is CASSPRDRISTGELFF.

CDR3 protein: CASSLSGSLNEKLFF. The CDR3 DNA reads TGTGCCAGCAGTTTATCGGGCAGCCTTAATGAAAAACTGTTTTTT. The chain links TRBV27 to TRBJ1-4, with no clear D. The length of the CDR3 is 15 residues. V was pared by 0 bases and J by 4 bases, with 9 bases between. CDR1 MNHEY and CDR2 SMNVEV come from the germline V gene (reference sequence).

This clone appeared a few times. The V gene is TRBV10-2, the J gene TRBJ2-6, with unresolved D. The CDR3 is 13 residues long. V was shortened by 8 bases and J by 4 bases, with 9 bases between the two germline ends. The V gene's germline CDR1 is WSHSY and CDR2 SAAADI. The CDR3 coding sequence is TGCGCCAGCTTGAGTCCCGGGGCCAACGTCCTGACTTTC. Its translation is CASLSPGANVLTF.

The chain employs TRBV10-3 and TRBJ2-7; 9 nucleotides agree with TRBD2. Germline V CDR1 and CDR2: ENHRY, SYGVKD. The CDR3 loop spans 14 amino acids. The V segment lost 6 bases and the J segment 5 bases; nucleotides outside the gene matches: 8. The DNA for the CDR3 is TGTGCCATCAGCCTCCAAAGCGGGGGGCACGAGCAGTACTTC. Translating gives CAISLQSGGHEQYF.

The chain joins TRBV7-2 to TRBJ1-2; 8 positions match TRBD1. J gave up 8 bases and V 1 base, and 9 bases lay outside the gene matches. There are 15 residues in the CDR3. Germline loops: CDR1 SGHTA, CDR2 FQGNSA. The CDR3 region has the DNA TGTGCCAGCAGCTTAGGTACAGGGGGGTTGCTCGGCTACACCTTC. It specifies CASSLGTGGLLGYTF.

The rearrangement links TRBV6-5 to TRBJ2-5; 10 nucleotides line up with TRBD1. Germline V CDR1 and CDR2: MNHEY, SVGAGI. The V gene end was trimmed by 6 bases and the J gene end by 3 bases; junction bases not matched to a gene: 4. CDR3 size: 14 residues. CDR3 residues: CASRRGTGEETQYF. CDR3 sequence (DNA): TGTGCCAGCAGACGGGGGACAGGGGAAGAGACCCAGTACTTC.

The rearrangement joins TRBV6-5 to TRBJ1-2, with TRBD1 matching 10 bases. Germline V CDR1 and CDR2: MNHEY, SVGAGI. The CDR3 has 16 residues. The J segment lost 4 bases and the V segment lost 2 bases, leaving 7 bases of the junction unmatched. The CDR3 DNA reads as TGTGCCAGCAGTTACGAGGGGACAGGGGAATTCTATGGCTACACCTTC. It yields the protein CASSYEGTGEFYGYTF.

The rearrangement joins TRBV4-2 to TRBJ2-2, with D maybe TRBD1 (6 bases). V was pared by 5 bases and J by 4 bases, with 14 bases between. Germline lookup yields CDR1 LGHNA and CDR2 YNFKEQ. CDR3 length equals 15 residues. In DNA, the CDR3 is TGTGCCAGCAGCTCCAGGGGTGTGGGCACCGGGGAGCTGTTTTTT. Protein sequence: CASSSRGVGTGELFF.

This rearrangement joins TRBV13 to TRBJ1-2; D is undetermined. The CDR3 totals 14 residues. Deletions cut 1 base from V and 5 bases from J, with 11 bases between. Germline CDR1 PRHDT, CDR2 FYEKMQ (reference sequence). DNA of the CDR3: TGTGCCAGCAGCTTAGTGCGGGGAGGGTATGGCTACACCTTC. Translated, it gives CASSLVRGGYGYTF.

This rearrangement joins TRBV10-3 to TRBJ1-1; D is possibly TRBD1 (5 bases). Trimming pared 1 base from V and 1 base from J, leaving 10 bases between. CDR1 and CDR2 from the germline V gene are ENHRY and SYGVKD. The CDR3 consists of 15 residues. The CDR3 coding sequence is TGTGCCATCAGTGAGTATGGGGGGAAGAACACTGAAGCTTTCTTT. This gives the protein CAISEYGGKNTEAFF.

The chain recombines TRBV10-2 with TRBJ2-7; 8 bases are a match to TRBD1. Per the germline V gene, CDR1 is WSHSY and CDR2 is SAAADI. The CDR3 extends over 15 amino acids. V lost 6 bases to trimming and J lost 3 bases; unmatched junction nucleotides: 10. CDR3 region: CASRAGTGVIYEQYF. The CDR3 region has the DNA TGCGCCAGCAGGGCCGGGACAGGAGTAATCTACGAGCAGTACTTC.

The rearrangement uses TRBV5-4 and TRBJ2-3; 9 nucleotides line up with TRBD2. CDR3 length: 16 amino acids. The germline CDR1 and CDR2 sequences are SGHNT and YYREEE (reference sequence). The V and J ends lost 4 bases and 3 bases, in that order; junction bases with no gene match: 9. The CDR3 loop is CASSLGRGGATDTQYF. CDR3 nucleotide sequence: TGTGCCAGCAGCCTAGGGCGCGGGGGGGCTACAGATACGCAGTATTTT.

Written as DNA, the CDR3 is TGCAGCACCGGACAGGGGACCTACACCTTC. Its translation: CSTGQGTYTF. The V call is TRBV20-1, the J call TRBJ1-2, with 9 bases matching TRBD1. Per germline, CDR1 DFQATT and CDR2 SNEGSKA (reference sequence). CDR3 length: 10 residues.

CDR3 in DNA: TGCGCCAGCAGTGATGACAGGGTAGGGGGTGAAGGTAGGGACAATCAGCCCCAGCATTTT. Translated: CASSDDRVGGEGRDNQPQHF. This sequence joins TRBV10-1 and TRBJ1-5; 7 positions match TRBD1. With 3 bases clipped from V and 3 bases from J, the junction kept 20 bases outside the gene matches. The CDR3 covers 20 residues. Germline loops: CDR1 WNHNN, CDR2 SYGVQD (reference sequence).

Only a few counts were recorded for this clone. The chain is built from TRBV27 and TRBJ1-1, with D possibly being TRBD1 (5 bases). Trimming cost V 5 bases and J 4 bases, with 14 bases left between them. Germline V lookup: CDR1 MNHEY, CDR2 SMNVEV (reference sequence). The CDR3 length is 14 residues. CDR3 region: CASSLNRQSTEAFF. The CDR3 DNA reads as TGTGCCAGCAGTCTAAACCGACAGAGCACTGAAGCTTTCTTT.

On this clone: The conserved final phenylalanine or tryptophan is absent from the CDR3, which likely points to a read error. The DNA is left out, because the CDR3 cannot be placed on it with certainty; the CDR3 is given as TCRdb lists it. The CDR3 here is CASSPRAGTGEI. V is TRBV18 and J is TRBJ1-2; the D call in the table, TRBD1, was not verified against the DNA. 12 amino acids form the CDR3, both terminal residues included. Germline CDR1 is KGHSH and CDR2 is LQKENI.

V and J are TRBV10-2 and TRBJ1-2; 7 bases align to TRBD1. The V gene end was trimmed by 3 bases and the J gene end by 4 bases; junction bases not matched to a gene: 8. Germline V gives CDR1 WSHSY, CDR2 SAAADI. The CDR3 has 15 residues. The CDR3 sequence: CASSEWDSQIYGYTF. CDR3 in DNA: TGCGCCAGCAGTGAATGGGACAGTCAAATCTATGGCTACACCTTC.

The chain uses TRBV3-1 (or the pseudogene TRBV3-2) and TRBJ1-5, with 9 bases that match TRBD1. The CDR3 loop spans 15 amino acids. After removal of 5 bases from V and 6 bases from J, the junction contained 8 bases not matched to a gene. The germline gives CDR1 LGHDT, CDR2 YNNKEL (reference sequence). The DNA of the CDR3 is TGTGCCAGCAGCGAAGGACAGGGGATAGGTCAGCCCCAGCATTTT. Its protein product is CASSEGQGIGQPQHF.

This chain uses TRBV6-5 with TRBJ1-4; D uncertain. The CDR3 spans 15 residues. Trimming took 6 bases from V and 0 from J, leaving 11 bases between them. The V gene's germline CDR1 is MNHEY and CDR2 SVGAGI. The DNA for the CDR3 is TGTGCCAGCAGGGAGTTGAGCACAACTAATGAAAAACTGTTTTTT. This gives the protein CASRELSTTNEKLFF.

This chain's CDR3 is CASSPGLAGAENEQFF. The CDR3 nucleotides are TGCGCCAGCAGCCCGGGACTAGCGGGGGCCGAGAATGAGCAGTTCTTC. J is TRBJ2-1 and V is TRBV4-1; 14 bases map to TRBD2. The CDR3 totals 16 residues. CDR1 and CDR2 (germline): MGHRA, YSYEKL. After removal of 4 bases from V and 7 bases from J, the junction contained 6 bases not matched to a gene.

A few counts support this clone. V is TRBV7-2 and J is TRBJ1-3; TRBD1 aligns across 9 bases. This CDR3 is built from 15 residues. V gave up 5 bases and J gave up 8 bases; unmatched junction bases: 10. Germline CDR1 and CDR2: SGHTA and FQGNSA. The CDR3 protein is CASSQSDRGVDTIYF. The CDR3 DNA reads TGTGCCAGCAGCCAAAGTGACAGGGGGGTGGACACCATATATTTT.

To note about this clone: This sample includes further DNA sequences coding for the same CDR3. The J gene is TRBJ2-1, the V gene TRBV7-2; 7 nucleotides line up with TRBD2. The junction had 4 bases not matched to a gene; V was cut back by 3 bases and J by 2 bases. Germline values: CDR1 SGHTA, CDR2 FQGNSA. The CDR3 is made up of 15 amino acids. The CDR3 region is CASSLSGATYNEQFF. In nucleotides, the CDR3 is TGTGCCAGCAGCTTGAGCGGGGCAACCTACAATGAGCAGTTCTTC.

The V and J genes are TRBV10-3 and TRBJ1-1, with 8 nucleotides matching TRBD1. This CDR3 comprises 16 residues. V lost 0 bases and J lost 1; bases outside the gene matches: 4. CDR1 and CDR2 (germline): ENHRY, SYGVKD. The CDR3 here is CAISESRGRGNTEAFF. CDR3 bases: TGTGCCATCAGTGAGTCCAGGGGGCGAGGGAACACTGAAGCTTTCTTT.

CDR3 protein: CASSLVGQGYEQYF. DNA of the CDR3: TGTGCCAGCAGCTTGGTGGGACAGGGCTACGAGCAGTACTTC. V and J are TRBV5-5 and TRBJ2-7; TRBD1 matches 9 bases. CDR1 is SGHKS, CDR2 YYEKEE, per germline (reference sequence). This CDR3 has 14 residues. With 0 bases clipped from V and 3 bases from J, the junction kept 1 base outside the gene matches. Full variable domain (rest looked up from reference TRBV5-5 and TRBJ2-7): DAGVTQSPTHLIKTRGQQVTLRCSPISGHKSVSWYQQVLGQGPQFIFQYYEKEERGRGNFPDRFSARQFPNYSSELNVNALLLGDSALYLCASSLVGQGYEQYFGPGTRLTVT.

The gene calls are TRBV4-3 and TRBJ1-3; 7 positions match TRBD1. CDR1 LGHNA and CDR2 YSLEER come from the germline V gene. The CDR3 has 16 residues. J was trimmed by 4 bases and V by 0 bases; bases with no gene match: 6. CDR3 in DNA: TGCGCCAGCAGCCAAGAAGCGACAGGGCGGGGAAACACCATATATTTT. Translation: CASSQEATGRGNTIYF.

The count of this clone is one. The V and J genes are TRBV20-1 and TRBJ1-1, with 10 bases aligning to TRBD1. Germline V lookup: CDR1 DFQATT, CDR2 SNEGSKA (reference sequence). Germline trimming cut 3 bases from V and 8 bases from J; bases unmatched to any gene: 9. The CDR3 spans 14 residues. CDR3 sequence: CSASMATGGLEAFF. The CDR3 nucleotides read TGCAGTGCTAGTATGGCGACAGGGGGCTTAGAAGCTTTCTTT.